A single sample is the source of the 10 T cell receptor beta chains below, sequenced in a study of cytomegalovirus exposure and HLA in healthy donors (dated by TCRdb to about 2017). The library was obtained by the immunoSEQ multiplex PCR assay. The multiplex PCR relied on a mix of 60 forward primers for TCR Vbeta segments and 13 reverse primers for TCR Jbeta segments. This is the immuneACCESS table as TCRdb keeps it, with only in-frame sequences that have V and J called. A part of the clones is gone; compared with another copy, unresolved V genes explain less than half, and the rest is unexplained. Here the sample has about 160,000 clones; roughly 85% occur a single time. Clones ranked in the top ten supply roughly 2% of the sample. Sequenced: PBMCs. Receptors were obtained from a middle-aged man in good health and CMV-seronegative.

V gene TRBV19 combines with J gene TRBJ1-4, with 8 bases lining up with TRBD1. This CDR3 has 15 residues. Per the germline V gene, CDR1 is LNHDA and CDR2 is SQIVND (reference sequence). J was trimmed by 1 base and V by 7 bases; bases with no gene match: 5. The CDR3 nucleotides are TGTGCCAGTACCCCAGGGGGCATAACTAATGAAAAACTGTTTTTT. Residues: CASTPGGITNEKLFF.

The rearrangement uses TRBV29-1 and TRBJ2-2; 10 bases are shared with TRBD1. The CDR3 runs 14 residues. The V gene's germline CDR1 is SQVTM and CDR2 ANQGSEA. V shed 7 bases, J shed 7 bases, and the junction held 9 bases outside the gene matches. CDR3 coding DNA: TGCAGCGGGCGACAGGGGGCGCGAAACGGGGAGCTGTTTTTT. Protein: CSGRQGARNGELFF.

The CDR3 region has the DNA TGTGCCAGCCGACTAGCGGGGACCTACGAGCAGTACTTC. Translated: CASRLAGTYEQYF. V and J are TRBV2 and TRBJ2-7, with 11 bases identical to TRBD2. Per germline, CDR1 SNHLY and CDR2 FYNNEI. The length of the CDR3 is 13 residues. V lost 8 bases to trimming and J lost 2 bases; unmatched junction nucleotides: 2.

The CDR3 sequence is CASSPTPAYSGTNEQFF. Written as DNA, the CDR3 is TGTGCCAGCAGCCCTACGCCTGCATATAGCGGGACTAATGAGCAGTTCTTC. The V and J genes are TRBV4-2 and TRBJ2-1; 8 bases line up with TRBD2. The CDR3 has 17 residues. V was clipped by 4 bases and J by 7 bases; unmatched bases: 15. Looked up from germline, CDR1 is LGHNA and CDR2 is YNFKEQ.

CDR3 sequence (DNA): TGTGCCAGCAGCTTAGCCCGTAGCAGTGCGACCTACGAGCAGTACTTC. Residues: CASSLARSSATYEQYF. V usage is TRBV11-2 and J usage is TRBJ2-7, with D uncertain. The CDR3 length is 16 residues. The V end lost 1 base, the J end lost 2 bases, and 15 bases lay between the germline ends. Germline CDR1 SGHAT, CDR2 FQNNGV. The whole variable domain, remainder taken from reference TRBV11-2 and TRBJ2-7, is EAGVAQSPRYKIIEKRQSVAFWCNPISGHATLYWYQQILGQGPKLLIQFQNNGVVDDSQLPKDRFSAERLKGVDSTLKIQPAKLEDSAVYLCASSLARSSATYEQYFGPGTRLTVT.

The chain has TRBV19 and TRBJ1-6, with D hard to call. Germline-derived CDR1 and CDR2 are LNHDA and SQIVND (reference sequence). The CDR3 sequence is 14 residues long. The ends were cut back, 6 bases at V and 7 bases at J, with 13 bases in the middle. The CDR3 protein is CASSPIGANSPLHF. The DNA for the CDR3 is TGTGCCAGTAGCCCCATCGGAGCGAATTCACCCCTCCACTTT.

This chain links TRBV9 with TRBJ2-2; D remains unclear. V lost 0 bases, J lost 5 bases, and 5 bases lay in between. The CDR3 runs to 13 residues. CDR1 is SGDLS, CDR2 YYNGEE, per germline. The CDR3, as DNA: TGTGCCAGCAGCGTAGGAGTTACCGGGGAGCTGTTTTTT. Translating it yields CASSVGVTGELFF.

V usage is TRBV29-1 and J usage is TRBJ1-4; D uncertain. V was cut by 6 bases and J by 4 bases, with 9 bases left in between. Per the germline V gene, CDR1 is SQVTM and CDR2 is ANQGSEA. This CDR3 region has 12 residues. CDR3 DNA sequence: TGCAGCGTGGAGGACGGTAATGAAAAACTGTTTTTT. Translating it yields CSVEDGNEKLFF.

The chain uses TRBV5-4 and TRBJ2-3, with a possible D match to TRBD1 (5 bases). Germline V gene lookup returns CDR1 SGHNT and CDR2 YYREEE (reference sequence). Deletions cut 0 bases from V and 1 base from J, with 9 bases between. The CDR3 consists of 15 residues. CDR3 residues: CASSLGGLGTDTQYF. Written as DNA, the CDR3 is TGTGCCAGCAGCTTGGGGGGCCTCGGCACAGATACGCAGTATTTT.

This clone has just a few counts. V is TRBV7-6 and J is TRBJ2-3; a possible D gene is TRBD2 (5 bases). This CDR3 has 14 amino acids. Germline loops: CDR1 SGHVS, CDR2 FNYEAQ. Trimming pared 1 base from V and 5 bases from J, leaving 10 bases between. CDR3 protein: CASSLDGVIDTQYF. In DNA, the CDR3 is TGTGCCAGCAGCTTAGACGGGGTAATAGATACGCAGTATTTT.